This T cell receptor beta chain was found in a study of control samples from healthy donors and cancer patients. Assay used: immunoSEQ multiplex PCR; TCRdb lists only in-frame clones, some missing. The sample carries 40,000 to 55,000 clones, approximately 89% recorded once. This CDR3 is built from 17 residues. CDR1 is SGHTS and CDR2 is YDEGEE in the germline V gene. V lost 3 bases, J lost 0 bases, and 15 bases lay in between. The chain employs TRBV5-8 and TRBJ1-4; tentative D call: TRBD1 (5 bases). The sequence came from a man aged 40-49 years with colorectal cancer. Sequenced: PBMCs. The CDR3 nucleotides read TGTGCCAGCAGCTCGACAGTGGGGCTCGCAACTAATGAAAAACTGTTTTTT. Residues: CASSSTVGLATNEKLFF.